The rows below give T cell receptor beta chains drawn from one sample of a study of cytomegalovirus exposure and HLA in healthy donors. The assay was immunoSEQ multiplex PCR, and TCRdb's table has in-frame clones only and misses some. The sample contains 150,000 to 200,000 clones, over 75% of which appear only once. The material sequenced was PBMCs. The receptor set was obtained from a man in his forties or fifties in good health and CMV-seronegative. The CDR3 runs from the conserved cysteine through the conserved F or W. The order of the fields is D gene, V gene, CDR3 protein. A D gene is named only where the DNA matches it firmly.

D: TRBD2; V: TRBV29-1; CDR3: CSGGGTSGGLSSYNEQFF
D: -; V: TRBV30; CDR3: CAWSLDSSNQPQHF
D: TRBD1; V: TRBV5-4; CDR3: CANGRTGETGELFF
D: TRBD1; V: TRBV27; CDR3: CASSSITGQGAYNEQFF
D: TRBD2; V: TRBV5-1; CDR3: CASRSGQRGIQETQYF
D: TRBD1; V: TRBV25-1; CDR3: CASSSTEWTGINEQFF
D: TRBD2; V: TRBV5-1; CDR3: CASSLEASGDYNEQFF
D: -; V: TRBV6-6; CDR3: CASCSSGNGYTEAFF
D: -; V: TRBV4-3; CDR3: CASSHAGSGANVLTF
D: -; V: TRBV19; CDR3: CASSIRQGNEKLFF
D: TRBD1; V: TRBV27; CDR3: CASSRTGQGWSEQFF
D: TRBD1; V: TRBV4-1; CDR3: CASTAGTEKDYGYTF
D: TRBD1; V: TRBV5-1; CDR3: CASSLDRGGQPQHF
D: TRBD1; V: TRBV4-3; CDR3: CASSRAGTGGTGELFF
D: TRBD2; V: TRBV10-2; CDR3: CASRGLAHETQYF
D: TRBD2; V: TRBV10-3; CDR3: CAISDGGGHPDTQYF
D: -; V: TRBV7-9; CDR3: CASSLEGRSSGNTIYF
D: TRBD2; V: TRBV2; CDR3: CASSELAGGIASTDTQYF
D: TRBD1; V: TRBV5-8; CDR3: CASTKSTGVYNQPQHF
D: -; V: TRBV15; CDR3: CATSRPLQGPTEAFF
D: -; V: TRBV7-2; CDR3: CASSYPPQDEQFF
D: TRBD2; V: TRBV5-1; CDR3: CASNGLGLAGGETQYF
D: TRBD1; V: TRBV4-2; CDR3: CASSPPDRDRNTIYF
D: -; V: TRBV4-2; CDR3: CASSQEEVNTEAFF
D: TRBD1; V: TRBV15; CDR3: CATSRGRTGNYEQYF
D: TRBD1; V: TRBV28; CDR3: CASSETGGSGNTIYF
D: TRBD1; V: TRBV6-6; CDR3: CASSAGTGKNSPLHF
D: -; V: TRBV5-1; CDR3: CASSSSTGTSYEQYF
D: TRBD2; V: TRBV7-9; CDR3: CASSDGLGEVDNEQFF
D: -; V: TRBV10-3; CDR3: CAISGQILATGELFF
D: -; V: TRBV9; CDR3: CASSVYEVSSYNSPLHF
D: TRBD1; V: TRBV5-6; CDR3: CASSLGGADTEAFF
D: TRBD1; V: TRBV28; CDR3: CASKPGGASYGYTF
D: -; V: TRBV7-9; CDR3: CASSPDRWIQPQHF
D: -; V: TRBV2; CDR3: CASSRAGEVEQYF
D: -; V: TRBV19; CDR3: CASSIDLSPLHF
D: TRBD1; V: TRBV6-6; CDR3: CASSAPDRDDEKLFF
D: -; V: TRBV30; CDR3: CAWSGARAAPLNYGYTF
D: -; V: TRBV30; CDR3: CAWNSPIQTQYF
D: TRBD2; V: TRBV6-5; CDR3: CASSWGLAGGTGELFF
D: TRBD2; V: TRBV4-1; CDR3: CASSQDYSGVKETQYF
D: TRBD1; V: TRBV7-2; CDR3: CASSLDRATYNEQFF
D: TRBD2; V: TRBV7-9; CDR3: CASTTSDTDTQYF
D: -; V: TRBV29-1; CDR3: CSVARAGGFNYGYTF
D: TRBD2; V: TRBV7-9; CDR3: CASSWTSGTTDTQYF
D: -; V: TRBV2; CDR3: CASSDTSQVEAFF
D: -; V: TRBV6-1; CDR3: CASSLGEQETQYF
D: -; V: TRBV18; CDR3: CASSPIPLKQGSTEAFF
D: TRBD2; V: TRBV9; CDR3: CASSVTIAGGPGNIQYF
D: TRBD2; V: TRBV28; CDR3: CASIKAGGSSYEQYF
D: TRBD2; V: TRBV15; CDR3: CATSSSGARQETQYF
D: -; V: TRBV7-9; CDR3: CASSFRSDNSPLHF
D: -; V: TRBV7-8; CDR3: CASTSLQGSYEQYF
D: TRBD1; V: TRBV10-1; CDR3: CASSEWQGVADTQYF
D: TRBD2; V: TRBV4-1; CDR3: CASSRTSGYNEQFF
D: TRBD2; V: TRBV6-5; CDR3: CASNEAGPASNEQFF
D: -; V: TRBV7-4; CDR3: CASSYCPGELFF
D: TRBD2; V: TRBV29-1; CDR3: CSVSGGFYEQYF
D: -; V: TRBV19; CDR3: CASSTWGDQLNTEAFF